The 4 T cell receptor beta chains below all came from one sample that was sequenced in a study of blood T cells in healthy people across ages. Combining a sample-barcoded 5' primer with a J-beta primer mix, a second PCR ran for 7 to 11 cycles. In TCRdb, the 5' RACE reads were re-called with MiXCR into one record per CDR3 protein. This sample has 600,000 or so distinct CDR3 sequences, with roughly 21% found just once. Sequencing was carried out using blood. Receptors were obtained from a man in his 70s in good health.

The chain uses TRBV5-1 and TRBJ1-6; TRBD1 is a possible D gene (5 bases). V dropped 0 bases and J dropped 7 bases, with 8 bases sitting between them. Germline loops: CDR1 SGHRS, CDR2 YFSETQ. The CDR3 has 14 amino acids. The CDR3 loop reads CASSLEGANSPLHF. The DNA of the CDR3 is TGCGCCAGCAGCTTGGAAGGGGCAAATTCACCCCTCCACTTT. Supplemented by reference TRBV5-1 and TRBJ1-6, the full variable domain reads KAGVTQTPRYLIKTRGQQVTLSCSPISGHRSVSWYQQTPGQGLQFLFEYFSETQRNKGNFPGRFSGRQFSNSRSEMNVSTLELGDSALYLCASSLEGANSPLHFGNGTRLTVT.

This clonotype was counted many times. This chain joins TRBV9 and TRBJ1-4; D uncertain. Between the trimmed V and J ends, which lost 3 bases and 5 bases, there was a span of 14 bases. The CDR3 consists of 15 residues. Germline CDR1 SGDLS, CDR2 YYNGEE. The CDR3 DNA reads TGTGCCAGCAGCGGAGGACGGATGCTAAATGAAAAACTGTTTTTT. Amino acids: CASSGGRMLNEKLFF.

The rearrangement joins TRBV3-1 to TRBJ1-1; tentative D call: TRBD1 (5 bases). Germline loops: CDR1 LGHDT, CDR2 YNNKEL (reference sequence). V lost 2 bases and J lost 3, with 13 bases in between. The CDR3 covers 15 residues. CDR3 DNA: TGTGCCAGCAGCCAACCCACTCGGGGGGACACTGAAGCTTTCTTT. It encodes CASSQPTRGDTEAFF.

The table lists this clonotype with a few counts. DNA of the CDR3: TGTGCCAGCAGTGCGGGGACAGTATATGGCTACACCTTC. Protein: CASSAGTVYGYTF. This chain links TRBV25-1 with TRBJ1-2; 7 bases line up with TRBD1. The CDR3 runs to 13 residues. Germline CDR1 is MGHDK and CDR2 is SYGVNS. V shed 4 bases, J shed 5 bases, and the junction held 4 bases outside the gene matches.